This note documents a single T cell receptor (beta chain) sequence. Its cognate antigen is unknown. Repertoires were generated with immunoSEQ multiplex PCR, while TCRdb's copy carries only in-frame clones and drops some. Of about 380,000 clones in the sample, approximately 97% are singletons; the top ten hold about 0.32%. These data originate in a study of shared clonotypes between healthy human individuals. Looking at the study overall: Donors were a couple of women and a few men aged 18 to 49. Broader study findings: Naive subsets typically showed greater estimated richness than memory subsets.

This CDR3 has 11 residues. Trimming removed 6 bases at V and 5 bases at J, with 5 bases between. Germline V CDR1 and CDR2: MGHDK, SYGVNS. The rearrangement uses TRBV25-1 and TRBJ2-1; D is unresolved. The sample consisted of memory CD8+ T cells sorted from blood. Subset: CD45RO+ cells pooled with CCR7-negative TemRA cells. The sequence came from a man aged 25 to 40 in good health. CDR3 nucleotide sequence: TGTGCCAGCAGGGCCAACAATGAGCAGTTCTTC. It translates to CASRANNEQFF.